The rows below give T cell receptor beta chains drawn from one sample of a study of OX40 agonist ivuxolimab in advanced cancers. Here immunoSEQ multiplex PCR was the method, and the copy in TCRdb shows in-frame clones only, minus some. The table includes tens of thousands of clones, about 80% detected once. The sample here was CD4+ or CD8+ T cells sorted from blood, taken in a trial of the OX40 agonist ivuxolimab. These receptors all stem from an adult with an advanced solid tumor such as melanoma, head and neck, liver or kidney cancer. Each CDR3 is given with its conserved first and last residue. D genes are given only for firm matches. Not all rows give a size; the values are once, few, many and, for expanded clones, a class.

d_call | clone_size | j_call | v_call | cdr3_aa | cdr3_nt
. | . | TRBJ1-5 | TRBV27 | CASSLAGSNQPQHF | TGTGCCAGCAGCCTGGCTGGGAGCAATCAGCCCCAGCATTTT
TRBD2 | . | TRBJ2-4 | TRBV5-1 | CASSLPGGAKNIQYF | TGCGCCAGCAGCTTGCCGGGGGGAGCCAAAAACATTCAGTACTTC
. | . | TRBJ2-3 | TRBV29-1 | CSVDTTERTDTQYF | TGCAGCGTTGACACGACTGAGCGCACAGATACGCAGTATTTT
. | few | TRBJ1-1 | TRBV6-6 | CASSPGRHTEAFF | TGTGCCAGCAGTCCCGGACGGCACACTGAAGCTTTCTTT
. | . | TRBJ1-2 | TRBV6-6 | CASRGHRLTNYGYTF | TGTGCCAGCAGGGGACACCGCCTAACTAACTATGGCTACACCTTC
. | . | TRBJ1-2 | TRBV27 | CASSGGTGIYGYTF | TGTGCCAGCAGTGGGGGAACAGGGATCTATGGCTACACCTTC
. | . | TRBJ2-3 | TRBV28 | CALCEDGRTDTQYF | TGTGCCCTATGCGAGGACGGACGCACAGATACGCAGTATTTT
. | few | TRBJ1-1 | TRBV4-3 | CASSQGDFNTEAFF | TGCGCCAGCAGCCAAGGGGACTTCAACACTGAAGCTTTCTTT
. | few | TRBJ1-1 | TRBV5-1 | CASSARQTSMNTEAFF | TGCGCCAGCAGCGCACGACAGACCTCTATGAACACTGAAGCTTTCTTT
. | . | TRBJ1-6 | TRBV9 | CASSERRSSYNSPLHF | TGTGCCAGCAGCGAACGACGGAGCTCCTATAATTCACCCCTCCACTTT
. | . | TRBJ2-1 | TRBV20-1 | CSAEDIYEQFF | TGCAGTGCCGAGGACATTTATGAGCAGTTCTTC
TRBD1 | . | TRBJ2-2 | TRBV14 | CASSQVGTGDTGELFF | TGTGCCAGCAGCCAAGTGGGGACAGGGGACACCGGGGAGCTGTTTTTT
. | . | TRBJ1-5 | TRBV6-5 | CASRGTGNQPQHF | TGTGCCAGCAGAGGCACAGGGAACCAGCCCCAGCATTTT
. | . | TRBJ2-3 | TRBV6-1 | CASTYVGTDTQYF | TGTGCCAGCACATACGTGGGGACAGATACGCAGTATTTT
TRBD1 | . | TRBJ2-4 | TRBV11-2 | CASRTTGVLAKNIQYF | TGTGCCAGCAGAACTACAGGGGTCTTAGCCAAAAACATTCAGTACTTC
. | once | TRBJ2-7 | TRBV7-2 | CASSLVREREQYF | TGTGCCAGCAGCTTAGTTCGGGAAAGGGAGCAGTACTTC
TRBD2 | . | TRBJ2-1 | TRBV5-6 | CASSLSGGFSYNEQFF | TGTGCCAGCAGCTTGAGCGGGGGGTTCTCCTACAATGAGCAGTTCTTC
. | . | TRBJ2-1 | TRBV20-1 | CSASGKNEQFF | TGCAGTGCTAGCGGGAAGAATGAGCAGTTCTTC
. | . | TRBJ2-3 | TRBV9 | CASSQDGTRTDTQYF | TGTGCCAGCAGCCAGGACGGGACTCGCACAGATACGCAGTATTTT
TRBD2 | . | TRBJ2-5 | TRBV7-2 | CASASSGSQKQYF | TGTGCCAGCGCTTCTAGCGGGAGTCAAAAGCAGTACTTC
TRBD2 | . | TRBJ2-7 | TRBV6-5 | CASGTSGAYEQYF | TGTGCCAGCGGGACTAGCGGAGCCTACGAGCAGTACTTC
. | . | TRBJ2-2 | TRBV6-5 | CASSWSGTGELFF | TGTGCCAGCAGTTGGTCGGGCACCGGGGAGCTGTTTTTT
. | . | TRBJ2-5 | TRBV15 | CATSSQFRETQYF | TGTGCCACCAGCTCACAGTTTCGGGAGACCCAGTACTTC
. | . | TRBJ1-6 | TRBV30 | CAWSSTGLNNSPLHF | TGTGCCTGGAGTTCGACAGGCCTGAATAATTCACCCCTCCACTTT
. | . | TRBJ1-1 | TRBV7-2 | CASSPRDSNSEAFF | TGTGCCAGCAGCCCCCGGGACTCGAACTCTGAAGCTTTCTTT
. | . | TRBJ2-3 | TRBV5-1 | CASSAGAANTQYF | TGCGCCAGCAGCGCGGGGGCGGCGAATACGCAGTATTTT
. | . | TRBJ2-2 | TRBV7-6 | CASRAGVFGNTGELFF | TGTGCCAGCAGGGCAGGGGTTTTTGGGAACACCGGGGAGCTGTTTTTT
. | . | TRBJ2-2 | TRBV18 | CASSPQYTGELFF | TGTGCCAGCTCACCACAGTATACCGGGGAGCTGTTTTTT
. | . | TRBJ2-1 | TRBV15 | CATSKVLSRVGGDEQFF | TGTGCCACCAGCAAAGTCTTGAGCAGAGTGGGAGGAGATGAGCAGTTCTTC
TRBD2 | . | TRBJ2-5 | TRBV6-5 | CASRTGTSIQTQYF | TGTGCCAGCAGGACCGGGACTAGCATACAGACCCAGTACTTC
TRBD1 | . | TRBJ1-4 | TRBV6-5 | CASRSGTGWNEKLFF | TGTGCCAGCAGGTCCGGGACAGGGTGGAATGAAAAACTGTTTTTT
TRBD1 | . | TRBJ2-7 | TRBV30 | CAWSFRDRAFHEQYF | TGTGCCTGGAGTTTCCGGGACAGGGCTTTCCACGAGCAGTACTTC
. | . | TRBJ2-1 | TRBV5-1 | CASSLDRLANEQFF | TGCGCCAGCAGCTTGGACCGGCTTGCCAATGAGCAGTTCTTC
. | . | TRBJ2-1 | TRBV5-1 | CASSFAVSGNEQFF | TGCGCCAGCAGCTTCGCGGTATCGGGCAATGAGCAGTTCTTC
. | . | TRBJ1-5 | TRBV7-6 | CASSLGGGSAFGPQHF | TGTGCCAGCAGCTTGGGAGGGGGGAGTGCTTTCGGACCCCAGCATTTT
. | . | TRBJ1-5 | TRBV7-9 | CASSRDFNQPQHF | TGTGCCAGCAGCCGGGATTTCAATCAGCCCCAGCATTTT
. | . | TRBJ2-5 | TRBV6-1 | CASSFRQEETQYF | TGTGCCAGCTCATTCCGACAAGAGGAGACCCAGTACTTC
TRBD2 | . | TRBJ2-7 | TRBV7-6 | CASSLPTSGSGEQYF | TGTGCCAGCAGCTTACCGACTAGCGGGAGTGGCGAGCAGTACTTC